These T cell receptor beta chains were read from a single sample in a study of cytomegalovirus exposure and HLA in healthy donors. TCRdb keeps only in-frame clones here, not all; method: immunoSEQ multiplex PCR. This sample has about 170,000 clones, with 84% found just once. Sequenced input: PBMCs. These receptor sequences come from a girl aged 5 to 17 in good health and CMV-seropositive. CDR3s include the opening cysteine and the closing phenylalanine or tryptophan. The D gene is left open where the match is weak. Not all rows give a size; the values are once, few, many and, for expanded clones, a class.

clone size: -; D gene: -; V gene: TRBV7-6; J gene: TRBJ1-1; CDR3 protein: CASSLEQGMNTEAFF; CDR3 DNA: TGTGCCAGCAGCTTAGAGCAGGGGATGAACACTGAAGCTTTCTTT
clone size: -; D gene: TRBD2; V gene: TRBV12-5; J gene: TRBJ2-2; CDR3 protein: CASGLGGGAIGTGELFF; CDR3 DNA: TGTGCTAGTGGTTTGGGGGGGGGTGCGATTGGCACCGGGGAGCTGTTTTTT
clone size: once; D gene: TRBD1; V gene: TRBV5-8; J gene: TRBJ2-3; CDR3 protein: CASSLRQGRTDTQYF; CDR3 DNA: TGTGCCAGCAGCTTAAGACAGGGTAGGACAGATACGCAGTATTTT
clone size: -; D gene: TRBD1; V gene: TRBV13; J gene: TRBJ1-1; CDR3 protein: CASSLGQGWVEAFF; CDR3 DNA: TGTGCCAGCAGCTTAGGACAGGGGTGGGTCGAAGCTTTCTTT
clone size: -; D gene: TRBD2; V gene: TRBV27; J gene: TRBJ2-5; CDR3 protein: CASSHPGLAGGETQYF; CDR3 DNA: TGTGCCAGCAGCCACCCGGGGCTAGCGGGCGGTGAGACCCAGTACTTC
clone size: -; D gene: TRBD1; V gene: TRBV7-9; J gene: TRBJ1-5; CDR3 protein: CASSASGTGFIQPQHF; CDR3 DNA: TGTGCCAGCAGCGCTTCCGGGACAGGGTTTATTCAGCCCCAGCATTTT
clone size: once; D gene: -; V gene: TRBV19; J gene: TRBJ1-1; CDR3 protein: CASSPLGENTEAFF; CDR3 DNA: TGTGCCAGTAGCCCACTAGGAGAGAACACTGAAGCTTTCTTT
clone size: few; D gene: TRBD1; V gene: TRBV27; J gene: TRBJ1-2; CDR3 protein: CASRPGTGLGGYTF; CDR3 DNA: TGTGCCAGCAGACCCGGGACAGGGCTTGGTGGCTACACCTTC
clone size: once; D gene: TRBD1; V gene: TRBV9; J gene: TRBJ1-2; CDR3 protein: CASSPSGGTVTNYGYTF; CDR3 DNA: TGTGCCAGCAGCCCCTCAGGGGGAACAGTTACTAACTATGGCTACACCTTC
clone size: -; D gene: -; V gene: TRBV27; J gene: TRBJ1-1; CDR3 protein: CASSLWAGAHSEAFF; CDR3 DNA: TGTGCCAGCAGTTTATGGGCAGGGGCGCATTCTGAAGCTTTCTTT
clone size: -; D gene: TRBD1; V gene: TRBV9; J gene: TRBJ1-2; CDR3 protein: CASSATQGARLTYGYTF; CDR3 DNA: TGTGCCAGCAGCGCAACACAGGGGGCTCGATTGACCTATGGCTACACCTTC
clone size: -; D gene: -; V gene: TRBV9; J gene: TRBJ2-3; CDR3 protein: CASSVATEEQTQYF; CDR3 DNA: TGTGCCAGCAGCGTAGCGACTGAGGAGCAGACGCAGTATTTT
clone size: -; D gene: -; V gene: TRBV6-1; J gene: TRBJ2-1; CDR3 protein: CASSEPRQVHEQFF; CDR3 DNA: TGTGCCAGCAGTGAACCGAGACAGGTCCATGAGCAGTTCTTC
clone size: -; D gene: -; V gene: TRBV4-1; J gene: TRBJ2-2; CDR3 protein: CASSLPHDTGELFF; CDR3 DNA: TGCGCCAGCAGCCTACCACACGACACCGGGGAGCTGTTTTTT
clone size: -; D gene: -; V gene: TRBV28; J gene: TRBJ1-1; CDR3 protein: CASSLRGYVTEAFF; CDR3 DNA: TGTGCCAGCAGTTTGCGGGGTTATGTCACTGAAGCTTTCTTT
clone size: -; D gene: -; V gene: TRBV6-5; J gene: TRBJ2-1; CDR3 protein: CASSLRSSYNEQFF; CDR3 DNA: TGTGCCAGCAGTCTCAGAAGCTCCTACAATGAGCAGTTCTTC
clone size: once; D gene: TRBD1; V gene: TRBV11-2; J gene: TRBJ1-2; CDR3 protein: CASSGTGYGYTF; CDR3 DNA: TGTGCCAGCAGCGGGACAGGCTATGGCTACACCTTC
clone size: -; D gene: TRBD1; V gene: TRBV18; J gene: TRBJ2-7; CDR3 protein: CASSPRTGAYEQYF; CDR3 DNA: TGTGCCAGCTCACCACGGACAGGGGCCTACGAGCAGTACTTC
clone size: -; D gene: -; V gene: TRBV27; J gene: TRBJ1-1; CDR3 protein: CASSLSAGQGTEAFF; CDR3 DNA: TGTGCCAGCAGTTTATCGGCAGGGCAGGGCACTGAAGCTTTCTTT
clone size: -; D gene: TRBD1; V gene: TRBV6-6; J gene: TRBJ2-2; CDR3 protein: CASSPDRGRGTGELFF; CDR3 DNA: TGTGCCAGCAGTCCCGACAGGGGAAGAGGTACCGGGGAGCTGTTTTTT
clone size: -; D gene: TRBD1; V gene: TRBV2; J gene: TRBJ1-5; CDR3 protein: CASRDRVYSNQPQHF; CDR3 DNA: TGTGCCAGCAGGGACAGGGTTTATAGCAATCAGCCCCAGCATTTT
clone size: -; D gene: -; V gene: TRBV28; J gene: TRBJ1-1; CDR3 protein: CASSFQGREAFF; CDR3 DNA: TGTGCCAGCAGTTTCCAGGGGCGCGAAGCTTTCTTT
clone size: once; D gene: -; V gene: TRBV4-1; J gene: TRBJ1-4; CDR3 protein: CASSQVGLLNEKLFF; CDR3 DNA: TGCGCCAGCAGCCAAGTGGGACTGCTGAATGAAAAACTGTTTTTT